Sequencing of this T cell receptor beta chain was carried out in a study of shared clonotypes between healthy human individuals. Profiled with immunoSEQ multiplex PCR; TCRdb holds only in-frame clones, not every one. The table has 1.6 million or so clones, over 95% seen once. Per the germline V gene, CDR1 is SGHNT and CDR2 is YENEEA. With 4 bases clipped from V and 5 bases from J, the junction kept 3 bases outside the gene matches. This CDR3 is built from 13 residues. Sequencing was done on a sample of naive CD4+ T cells sorted from blood. Indicated subset: CD45RA+ positively selected. This clonotype was sampled from a man aged 25 to 45 in good health. This sequence joins TRBV11-3 and TRBJ2-5; 8 nucleotides line up with TRBD2. For the CDR3, the DNA is TGTGCCAGCAGCTACAGCGGGAGCGAGACCCAGTACTTC. Translated, it gives CASSYSGSETQYF.